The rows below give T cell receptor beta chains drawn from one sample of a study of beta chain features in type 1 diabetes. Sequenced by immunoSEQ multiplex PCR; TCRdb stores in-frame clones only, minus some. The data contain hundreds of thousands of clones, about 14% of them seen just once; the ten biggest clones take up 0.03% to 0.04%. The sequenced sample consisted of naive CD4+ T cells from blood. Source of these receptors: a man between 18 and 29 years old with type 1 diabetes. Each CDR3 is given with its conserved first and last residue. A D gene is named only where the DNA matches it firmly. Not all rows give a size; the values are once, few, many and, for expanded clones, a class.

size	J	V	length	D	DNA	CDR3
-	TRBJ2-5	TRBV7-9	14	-	TGTGCCAGCAGCTCCAGGGGTACGGAAGAGACCCAGTACTTC	CASSSRGTEETQYF
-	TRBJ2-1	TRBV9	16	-	TGTGCCAGCAGCGCCACAGGGGGGGCATTTTACAATGAGCAGTTCTTC	CASSATGGAFYNEQFF
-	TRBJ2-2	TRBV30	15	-	TGTGCCTGGAGTGGTTTGGGGTTTCGTGGCGGGGAGCTGTTTTTT	CAWSGLGFRGGELFF
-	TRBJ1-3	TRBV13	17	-	TGTGCCAGCAGCTTAAAAATCCGCAGCGGCTCTGGAAACACCATATATTTT	CASSLKIRSGSGNTIYF
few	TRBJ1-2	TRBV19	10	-	TGTGCCAGTAATAACTATGGCTACACCTTC	CASNNYGYTF
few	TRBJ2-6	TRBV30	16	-	TGTGCCTGGAGAGAGGTGGGGGCCTCAGGGGCCAACGTCCTGACTTTC	CAWREVGASGANVLTF
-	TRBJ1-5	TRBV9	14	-	TGTGCCAGCAGCGTAAAGGCGGGAGAGACGCCCCAGCATTTT	CASSVKAGETPQHF
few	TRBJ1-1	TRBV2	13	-	TGTGCCGGAAGTAGGGCGGTGGGTACTGAAGCTTTCTTT	CAGSRAVGTEAFF
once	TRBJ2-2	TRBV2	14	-	TGTGCCAGCACTCAGGGGCTGGGTGCCGGGGAGCTGTTTTTT	CASTQGLGAGELFF
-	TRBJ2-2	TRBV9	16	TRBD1	TGTGCCAGCAGCGTCTCGACAGGGATGAACACCGGGGAGCTGTTTTTT	CASSVSTGMNTGELFF
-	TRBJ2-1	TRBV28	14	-	TGTGCCAGCAGTTTCGGGGGGCTCCCTAATGAGCAGTTCTTC	CASSFGGLPNEQFF
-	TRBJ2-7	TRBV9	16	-	TGTGCCAGCAGCGTACGAGGAAACGTAGGGTCCTACGAGCAGTACTTC	CASSVRGNVGSYEQYF
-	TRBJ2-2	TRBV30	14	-	TGTGCCTGGAGTGTACGCGGGCTCACCGGGGAGCTGTTTTTT	CAWSVRGLTGELFF
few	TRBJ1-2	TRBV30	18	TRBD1	TGTGCCTGGAGTGGTAGGACAGGGAGTGTTTGGACTAACTATGGCTACACCTTC	CAWSGRTGSVWTNYGYTF
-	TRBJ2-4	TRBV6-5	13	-	TGTGCCAGCGGTGATCTGGCCAAAAACATTCAGTACTTC	CASGDLAKNIQYF
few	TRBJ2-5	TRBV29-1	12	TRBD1	TGCAGCGTTGTTGGGACAGAAGAGACCCAGTACTTC	CSVVGTEETQYF
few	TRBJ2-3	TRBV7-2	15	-	TGTGCCAGCAGCTTAAATCCGGTCCTCACAGATACGCAGTATTTT	CASSLNPVLTDTQYF
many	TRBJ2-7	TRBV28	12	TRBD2	TGTGCCAGCGGACTAGCGGGGTACGAGCAGTACTTC	CASGLAGYEQYF
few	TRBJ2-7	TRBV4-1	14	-	TGCGCCAGCAGCCTACAGGGGAGGGCCTACGAGCAGTACTTC	CASSLQGRAYEQYF
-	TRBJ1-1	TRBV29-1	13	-	TGCAGCGTTGAAGGTTGGGGATGGGGGGAAGCTTTCTTT	CSVEGWGWGEAFF
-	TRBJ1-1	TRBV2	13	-	TGTGCCAGCAGTCCTTACATGAACACTGAAGCTTTCTTT	CASSPYMNTEAFF
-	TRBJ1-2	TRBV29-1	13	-	TGCAGCCCCTTGGTAGATCGACTCTATGGCTACACCTTC	CSPLVDRLYGYTF
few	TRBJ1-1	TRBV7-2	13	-	TGTGCCAGCAGCCGCAGGGTGAACACTGAAGCTTTCTTT	CASSRRVNTEAFF
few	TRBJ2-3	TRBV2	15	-	TGTGCCAGCACCAAGGGGCGCCCTGAGGGAGATACGCAGTATTTT	CASTKGRPEGDTQYF
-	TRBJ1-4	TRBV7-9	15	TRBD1	TGTGCCAGCAGCTACGGGACAGGGGATGGTGAAAAACTGTTTTTT	CASSYGTGDGEKLFF
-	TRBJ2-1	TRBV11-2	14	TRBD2	TGTGCCAGCAGCTTGTTGGCTAGCGGTGGTGAGCAGTTCTTC	CASSLLASGGEQFF
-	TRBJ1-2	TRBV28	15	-	TGTGCCAGCGGCCATCTACAGGGATTGGACTATGGCTACACCTTC	CASGHLQGLDYGYTF
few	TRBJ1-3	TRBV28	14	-	TGTGCCAGCAGTCCCTGGACGAATGGAAACACCATATATTTT	CASSPWTNGNTIYF
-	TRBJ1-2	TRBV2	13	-	TGTGCCAGCAGTTTCGGGGACCCACTGGGCTACACCTTC	CASSFGDPLGYTF
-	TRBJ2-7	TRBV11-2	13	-	TGTGCCAGCAGCTTAGAGTCAGGGGCTGAGCAGTACTTC	CASSLESGAEQYF
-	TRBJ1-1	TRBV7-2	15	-	TGTGCCAGCAGCTTGAATTCGGGTGCGAACACTGAAGCTTTCTTT	CASSLNSGANTEAFF
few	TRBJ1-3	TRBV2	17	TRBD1	TGTGCCAGCAGTCGATCTGGGACAGGGTTCTCTGGAAACACCATATATTTT	CASSRSGTGFSGNTIYF
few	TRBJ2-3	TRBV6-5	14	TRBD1	TGTGCCAGCTCTTGGACAGGGGGCACAGATACGCAGTATTTT	CASSWTGGTDTQYF
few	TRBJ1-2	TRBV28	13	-	TGTGCCAGCAGCGAGGGACAAAACTATGGCTACACCTTC	CASSEGQNYGYTF
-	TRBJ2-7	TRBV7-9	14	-	TGTGCCAGCAGGTGGGGCACAAGCTCCTACGAGCAGTACTTC	CASRWGTSSYEQYF
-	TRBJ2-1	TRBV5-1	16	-	TGCGCCAGCAGCTTGGAGGGGACAATTGTGAGAAATGAGCAGTTCTTC	CASSLEGTIVRNEQFF
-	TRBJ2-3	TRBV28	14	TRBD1	TGTGCCAGCAGATCACAGGGGTCCACAGATACGCAGTATTTT	CASRSQGSTDTQYF
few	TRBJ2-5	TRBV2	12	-	TGTGCCAGCAGTGACAGGGTAGAGACCCAGTACTTC	CASSDRVETQYF
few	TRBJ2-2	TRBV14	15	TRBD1	TGTGCCAGCAGCTCGGACAGGGGGAACACCGGGGAGCTGTTTTTT	CASSSDRGNTGELFF
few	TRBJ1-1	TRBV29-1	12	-	TGCAGCGTTCGGGACATTCACACTGAAGCTTTCTTT	CSVRDIHTEAFF
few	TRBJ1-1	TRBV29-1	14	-	TGCAGCGTGGACGGACGGAGGATGAACACTGAAGCTTTCTTT	CSVDGRRMNTEAFF
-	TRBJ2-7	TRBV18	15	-	TGTGCCAGCTCAACTTCCGGGACGACCCCTCTCGAGCAGTACTTC	CASSTSGTTPLEQYF
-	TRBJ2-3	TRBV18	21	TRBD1	TGTGCCAGCTCACCCTTCGCACGTTTAATCCCGGGACAGGGTTCGACAGATACGCAGTATTTT	CASSPFARLIPGQGSTDTQYF
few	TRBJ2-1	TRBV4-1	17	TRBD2	TGCGCCAGCAGCCAAAGAGGCGGGACTAGCGGAAACAATGAGCAGTTCTTC	CASSQRGGTSGNNEQFF
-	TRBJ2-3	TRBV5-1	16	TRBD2	TGCGCCAGCAGACCAAGAAGCGGGGGGGCCTCAGATACGCAGTATTTT	CASRPRSGGASDTQYF
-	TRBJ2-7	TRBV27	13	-	TGTGCCAGCAGTGGTCGGCAGTCCTACGAGCAGTACTTC	CASSGRQSYEQYF